This TCR beta chain came from a study of CD8 T cells in ankylosing spondylitis. TCRdb reprocessed the 5' RACE reads with MiXCR, giving one entry per CDR3 protein. The sample records about 130,000 distinct CDR3 sequences, about 6.5% being singletons. This clonotype occurred many times. This CDR3 has 8 residues. CDR1 and CDR2 (germline): SEHNR, FQNEAQ (reference sequence). Trimming shortened V by 10 bases and J by 15 bases, and 10 bases separated the two germline ends. This sequence originates from a male donor with ankylosing spondylitis or in good health (not recorded which). The source material was blood, either unsorted or a sorted T cell fraction (not recorded which). This chain joins TRBV7-9 and TRBJ2-1; D is uncertain. The CDR3 DNA follows: TGTGCCACCCGGTCCCGGTTCTTC. Translation: CATRSRFF.